This TCR beta chain originates from a study of shared clonotypes between healthy human individuals. As for the study in general: Two women and a few men aged 18 to 49 served as donors.

Researchers partitioned CD4+ cells into CD45RA+ naive and CD45RA-negative memory subsets. As for this clone: Its antigen is undetermined.

Measured with immunoSEQ multiplex PCR; TCRdb has only the in-frame clones, and not every one. The sample has 500,000 to 550,000 clones, around 95% seen once. The study, taken as a whole, reports: Sharing across four donors was highest in naive CD4 (roughly 5%) and lowest in memory CD8 (around 0.4%). Naive subsets, compared against memory subsets, generally had larger estimated richness values.

The sample taken for sequencing was naive CD4+ T cells sorted from blood. Subset: CD45RA+ positively selected. The receptor's source is a woman in her 30s in good health.

The DNA of the CDR3 is TGTGCCACCAAGCTATATGGAGGGGACGAGCAGTACTTC. As protein: CATKLYGGDEQYF. The chain is built from TRBV15 and TRBJ2-7; perhaps TRBD2 as D (6 bases). Germline loops: CDR1 LNHNV, CDR2 YYDKDF (reference sequence). V was cut by 7 bases and J by 5 bases, with 15 bases left in between. The CDR3 sequence is 13 residues long.